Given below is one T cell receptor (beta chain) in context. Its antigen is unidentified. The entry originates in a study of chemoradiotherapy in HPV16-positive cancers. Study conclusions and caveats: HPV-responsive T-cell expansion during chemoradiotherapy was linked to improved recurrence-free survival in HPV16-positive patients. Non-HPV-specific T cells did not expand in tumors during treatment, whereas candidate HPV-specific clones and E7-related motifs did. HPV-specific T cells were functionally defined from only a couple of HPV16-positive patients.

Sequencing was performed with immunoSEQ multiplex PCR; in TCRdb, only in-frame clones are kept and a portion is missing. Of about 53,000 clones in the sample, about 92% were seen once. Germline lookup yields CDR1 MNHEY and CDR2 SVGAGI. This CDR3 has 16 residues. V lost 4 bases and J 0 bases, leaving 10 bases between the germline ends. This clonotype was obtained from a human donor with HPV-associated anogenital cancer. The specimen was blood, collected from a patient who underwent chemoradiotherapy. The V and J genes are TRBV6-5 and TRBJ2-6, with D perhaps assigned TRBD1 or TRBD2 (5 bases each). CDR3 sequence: CASSSGRHSGANVLTF. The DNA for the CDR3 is TGTGCCAGCAGTTCGGGACGGCACTCTGGGGCCAACGTCCTGACTTTC.